Below, 6 T cell receptor beta chains from the same sample are listed, as sequenced in a study of shared clonotypes between healthy human individuals. The protocol was immunoSEQ multiplex PCR, while the TCRdb copy is restricted to in-frame clones and leaves out a portion. The sample yields nearly 500,000 clones, 76% seen once. The specimen sequenced was PBMCs. Receptors were obtained from a woman aged 40 to 50 in good health. Some clones in this sample may be carry-over from other donors' samples.

The rearrangement uses TRBV2 and TRBJ2-4, with 10 nucleotides matching TRBD2. Trimming took 4 bases from V and 7 from J; bases not matched to a gene: 4. This CDR3 is 14 amino acids long. The germline V gene encodes CDR1 SNHLY and CDR2 FYNNEI. CDR3 in amino acids: CASSGSGRWNIQYF. As DNA, the CDR3 is TGTGCCAGCAGTGGTAGCGGGAGGTGGAACATTCAGTACTTC.

V gene TRBV7-3 combines with J gene TRBJ2-1; the D is unclear. The germline V and J ends were trimmed by 5 bases and 8 bases, with 7 bases remaining between them. Germline V gives CDR1 SGHTA, CDR2 FQGTGA. This CDR3 has 11 amino acids. The CDR3 region has the DNA TGTGCCAGCAGCCCCCTAGATGAGCAGTTCTTC. Translation: CASSPLDEQFF.

This clone was seen many times. The chain employs TRBV19 and TRBJ1-2; D perhaps matches TRBD1 (5 bases). Between the trimmed V and J ends, which lost 3 bases and 4 bases, there was a span of 15 bases. Germline CDR1 LNHDA, CDR2 SQIVND (reference sequence). This CDR3 contains 15 residues. Written as DNA, the CDR3 is TGTGCCAGTAGTATTGAGGGGTACTCTACCTATGGCTACACCTTC. Its translation is CASSIEGYSTYGYTF.

This clone rates as medium-sized (0.01 to 0.1%). Other DNA sequences within the sample encode an identical CDR3. The chain combines TRBV4-1 with TRBJ2-3, with 12 bases fitting TRBD2. The trim removed 0 bases at V and 8 bases at J, leaving 9 bases unmatched. From germline, CDR1 is MGHRA and CDR2 YSYEKL. The length of the CDR3 is 17 residues. The DNA for the CDR3 is TGCGCCAGCAGCCAAGATCATCAACTAGCGGGAGGTGGTACGCAGTATTTT. Translating gives CASSQDHQLAGGGTQYF.

V is TRBV7-8 and J is TRBJ1-2, with D uncertain. Germline CDR1 SGHVS, CDR2 FQNEAQ. The CDR3 covers 13 residues. Trimming pared 0 bases from V and 8 bases from J, leaving 10 bases between. The CDR3 DNA sequence: TGTGCCAGCAGCTTAGCGCGGGTGCAAGGCTACACCTTC. Its protein is CASSLARVQGYTF.

The chain combines TRBV2 with TRBJ1-3, with D unclear. This CDR3 has 15 residues. Trimming pared 10 bases from V and 0 bases from J, leaving 16 bases between. Germline CDR1 reads SNHLY; CDR2 reads FYNNEI. The DNA for the CDR3 is TGTGCCACCCTGCGGTCCCCAGACTCTGGAAACACCATATATTTT. Its translation is CATLRSPDSGNTIYF.